This T cell receptor (beta chain) emerged from a study of OX40 agonist ivuxolimab in advanced cancers. The study in broad terms: Ivuxolimab was a fully human IgG2 agonistic monoclonal antibody targeting the costimulatory receptor OX40 (CD134). Prior anti-PD-1, anti-PD-L1 or anti-CTLA-4 therapy was permitted, and checkpoint inhibitors had been received by under 50% of dose-escalation patients. Intravenous ivuxolimab was administered to patients every 2 weeks at six dose levels: 0.01, 0.1, 0.3, 1.5, 3 and 10 mg/kg. A male proportion of almost 85% and a mean age of around 60 years, ranging from about 20 to 80, were recorded for the dose-escalation cohort. Partial responses occurred in three dose-escalation patients: two with cutaneous melanoma and one with hepatocellular carcinoma. Of the approximately 54 patients in dose escalation, about 19 had hepatocellular carcinoma, about 15 had melanoma, 9 had renal cell carcinoma and 9 had head and neck cancer. Peripheral TCRbeta sequencing aimed to test whether ivuxolimab altered TCR sequence diversity and caused clonal T-cell expansion. The paper describes the monotherapy dose-escalation part (N = 52 patients) of the phase I trial of ivuxolimab. Paper-wide results and their limitations: Low levels of normalized T-cell clonal expansion were also seen in some nonresponding patients. In partial responders in the 0.1-3.0 mg/kg groups, normalized peripheral clonal expansion was found to be among the lowest, especially among CD8+ T cells. Antigen specificity was not determined for the clonally expanded peripheral T cells. At doses from 0.1 to 3.0 mg/kg, clonal expansion was seen in both CD4+ and CD8+ blood T cells between baseline and week 6. After ivuxolimab, more expanded clones were found on average in CD8+ T cells than in CD4+ T cells.

Genomic DNA was isolated from the sorted cells so that the TCRbeta CDR3 region could be sequenced. The immunoSEQ Assay was used to sequence the TCRbeta CDR3 regions. The immuneACCESS repertoire file appears here via TCRdb, limited to in-frame rearrangements. These files lack a portion of the clones; in checked studies, under half of the deficit traces to unresolved V genes, and the cause of the others is not known. For this sample the table gives 75,000 to 100,000 clones, of which around 89% were detected only once. The ten largest clones add up to 9% to 10% of the sample. Notes on this clone: Its specific antigen is unknown. Nothing much larger sits one base from this clone, and base qualities are not available.

Patients with autoimmune disease history or receiving systemic immunosuppression were excluded from the trial. Peripheral blood for TCR sequencing was collected from all dose cohorts at baseline, on cycle 4 day 1, and on cycle 7 day 1. The samples were taken from a phase I, first-in-human, multicenter, open-label dose-escalation trial of ivuxolimab. Adults with locally advanced or metastatic melanoma, renal cell carcinoma, hepatocellular carcinoma or head and neck squamous cell carcinoma were enrolled in the trial. Before TCR sequencing, CD4+ T cells and CD8+ T cells from peripheral blood were sorted into separate populations. From cysteine to phenylalanine, the CDR3 is 14 amino acids long. The entry retains the CDR3 DNA only, 42 bases that are in frame from base 1. A distance of 14 bases separates the germline ends of V and J, which lose 0 bases and 8 bases respectively. As encoded in the germline V gene, CDR1 is SGHRS while CDR2 is YFSETQ.

The sequenced sample was CD4+ or CD8+ T cells sorted from blood, obtained in a trial of the OX40 agonist ivuxolimab. The sequence is built from TRBV5-1 and TRBJ1-1; the D gene remains uncertain. This receptor was identified in an adult with an advanced solid tumor such as melanoma, head and neck, liver or kidney cancer. Here is the DNA: TGCGCCAGCAGCTTGGTAACTCCCCAGCAGGAAGCTTTCTTT. Protein translation: CASSLVTPQQEAFF.